The rows below give T cell receptor beta chains drawn from one sample of a study of Tregs in tolerant kidney transplant recipients. Sequenced by immunoSEQ multiplex PCR; TCRdb stores in-frame clones only, minus some. This table has tens of thousands of clones, over 85% appearing once. Sequencing used CD4+ T cells from blood (PBMCs), obtained 12 months after the transplant. These receptors were collected from a human patient who received a combined kidney and bone marrow transplant. Some T cells may have originated in the graft donor. The CDR3 runs from the conserved cysteine through the conserved F or W. D genes are given only for firm matches. Rows may omit the clone size; those that give it use once, few, many or a size class.

clone size: -
D gene: -
V gene: TRBV29-1
J gene: TRBJ2-3
CDR3 protein: CSVEQGYTDTQYF
CDR3 DNA: TGCAGCGTTGAACAGGGGTACACAGATACGCAGTATTTT

clone size: -
D gene: TRBD2
V gene: TRBV5-1
J gene: TRBJ2-1
CDR3 protein: CASSQAGVPNNEQFF
CDR3 DNA: TGCGCCAGCAGCCAGGCGGGAGTTCCCAACAATGAGCAGTTCTTC

clone size: -
D gene: -
V gene: TRBV7-2
J gene: TRBJ1-2
CDR3 protein: CASSLVGATNYGYTF
CDR3 DNA: TGTGCCAGCAGCTTAGTTGGGGCGACTAACTATGGCTACACCTTC

clone size: -
D gene: -
V gene: TRBV2
J gene: TRBJ2-4
CDR3 protein: CASSGTELAKNIQYF
CDR3 DNA: TGTGCCAGCAGCGGGACTGAGCTAGCCAAAAACATTCAGTACTTC

clone size: once
D gene: -
V gene: TRBV28
J gene: TRBJ1-1
CDR3 protein: CASSLYSWAPEAFF
CDR3 DNA: TGTGCCAGCAGTTTATACTCCTGGGCCCCGGAAGCTTTCTTT

clone size: once
D gene: -
V gene: TRBV28
J gene: TRBJ1-5
CDR3 protein: CASTPPPGRVDQPQHF
CDR3 DNA: TGTGCCAGCACCCCCCCTCCCGGGAGGGTTGATCAGCCCCAGCATTTT

clone size: -
D gene: TRBD1
V gene: TRBV4-3
J gene: TRBJ2-3
CDR3 protein: CASSHYGQGDADTQYF
CDR3 DNA: TGCGCCAGCAGCCACTACGGACAGGGCGACGCAGATACGCAGTATTTT

clone size: -
D gene: -
V gene: TRBV7-3
J gene: TRBJ2-2
CDR3 protein: CASSTTGSTGELFF
CDR3 DNA: TGTGCCAGCAGCACTACAGGGTCCACCGGGGAGCTGTTTTTT

clone size: -
D gene: -
V gene: TRBV6-5
J gene: TRBJ1-3
CDR3 protein: CASSTTQGSGNTIYF
CDR3 DNA: TGTGCCAGCAGCACCACTCAGGGATCTGGAAACACCATATATTTT

clone size: once
D gene: -
V gene: TRBV7-2
J gene: TRBJ1-1
CDR3 protein: CASSSTGIPLNTEAFF
CDR3 DNA: TGTGCCAGCAGCTCAACAGGGATCCCATTGAACACTGAAGCTTTCTTT

clone size: -
D gene: -
V gene: TRBV27
J gene: TRBJ2-1
CDR3 protein: CASSLHGQYNEQFF
CDR3 DNA: TGTGCCAGCAGTCTCCACGGACAGTACAATGAGCAGTTCTTC

clone size: once
D gene: TRBD2
V gene: TRBV5-1
J gene: TRBJ2-1
CDR3 protein: CASSLVGLAVNNEQFF
CDR3 DNA: TGCGCCAGCAGCTTGGTTGGTCTAGCGGTAAACAATGAGCAGTTCTTC

clone size: -
D gene: -
V gene: TRBV19
J gene: TRBJ1-4
CDR3 protein: CASSQTGVNEKLFF
CDR3 DNA: TGTGCCAGTAGTCAGACAGGAGTTAATGAAAAACTGTTTTTT

clone size: once
D gene: TRBD2
V gene: TRBV5-1
J gene: TRBJ2-1
CDR3 protein: CASSQTSVYNEQFF
CDR3 DNA: TGCGCCAGCAGCCAAACTAGCGTCTACAATGAGCAGTTCTTC

clone size: -
D gene: -
V gene: TRBV6-5
J gene: TRBJ2-1
CDR3 protein: CASRPGVHSYNEQFF
CDR3 DNA: TGTGCCAGCAGGCCCGGGGTTCACTCCTACAATGAGCAGTTCTTC

clone size: -
D gene: -
V gene: TRBV19
J gene: TRBJ1-2
CDR3 protein: CATLKAGVNYGYTF
CDR3 DNA: TGTGCCACCCTCAAGGCAGGGGTGAACTATGGCTACACCTTC

clone size: -
D gene: -
V gene: TRBV20-1
J gene: TRBJ2-5
CDR3 protein: CSVGRGETQYF
CDR3 DNA: TGCAGTGTTGGCAGGGGTGAGACCCAGTACTTC

clone size: -
D gene: TRBD1
V gene: TRBV5-1
J gene: TRBJ2-1
CDR3 protein: CASSQGVLSYNEQFF
CDR3 DNA: TGCGCCAGCAGTCAGGGGGTTCTGTCCTACAATGAGCAGTTCTTC

clone size: -
D gene: TRBD1
V gene: TRBV11-3
J gene: TRBJ1-1
CDR3 protein: CASTLGQEAFF
CDR3 DNA: TGTGCCAGCACCCTGGGACAGGAAGCTTTCTTT

clone size: -
D gene: -
V gene: TRBV7-9
J gene: TRBJ2-3
CDR3 protein: CASSLRERTQYF
CDR3 DNA: TGTGCCAGCAGCTTAAGGGAGAGGACGCAGTATTTT

clone size: -
D gene: -
V gene: TRBV19
J gene: TRBJ2-6
CDR3 protein: CASSPLYSSGANVLTF
CDR3 DNA: TGTGCCAGTAGTCCCCTATATAGCTCTGGGGCCAACGTCCTGACTTTC

clone size: -
D gene: -
V gene: TRBV12-2
J gene: TRBJ1-2
CDR3 protein: CASRLTGEDNYGYTF
CDR3 DNA: TGTGCAAGTCGCTTGACAGGGGAAGATAACTATGGCTACACCTTC

clone size: -
D gene: TRBD1
V gene: TRBV28
J gene: TRBJ2-7
CDR3 protein: CASSSGTGVHEQYF
CDR3 DNA: TGTGCCAGCAGTTCCGGGACAGGGGTCCACGAGCAGTACTTC

clone size: once
D gene: -
V gene: TRBV28
J gene: TRBJ2-7
CDR3 protein: CASSLIGGEQYF
CDR3 DNA: TGTGCCAGCAGTTTAATAGGGGGCGAGCAGTACTTC

clone size: -
D gene: -
V gene: TRBV4-3
J gene: TRBJ2-2
CDR3 protein: CASSQDLLHSKDTGELFF
CDR3 DNA: TGCGCCAGCAGCCAAGATTTGCTACACAGTAAGGACACCGGGGAGCTGTTTTTT

clone size: -
D gene: -
V gene: TRBV23-1
J gene: TRBJ2-1
CDR3 protein: CASSQTQWASYNEQFF
CDR3 DNA: TGCGCCAGCAGTCAAACCCAATGGGCATCCTACAATGAGCAGTTCTTC

clone size: once
D gene: TRBD2
V gene: TRBV7-3
J gene: TRBJ2-7
CDR3 protein: CASSPGLAGVDEQYF
CDR3 DNA: TGTGCCAGCAGCCCGGGACTAGCGGGAGTCGACGAGCAGTACTTC

clone size: -
D gene: -
V gene: TRBV4-3
J gene: TRBJ2-3
CDR3 protein: CASSQDSGPLADTQYF
CDR3 DNA: TGCGCCAGCAGCCAAGATTCTGGGCCCCTCGCAGATACGCAGTATTTT

clone size: -
D gene: -
V gene: TRBV7-2
J gene: TRBJ2-7
CDR3 protein: CASTGGAGEQYF
CDR3 DNA: TGTGCCAGCACTGGGGGGGCGGGGGAGCAGTACTTC

clone size: -
D gene: TRBD2
V gene: TRBV4-2
J gene: TRBJ2-7
CDR3 protein: CASSQVGVRTSASEQYF
CDR3 DNA: TGTGCCAGCAGCCAAGTGGGGGTGAGGACTAGCGCGTCCGAGCAGTACTTC

clone size: -
D gene: TRBD2
V gene: TRBV5-1
J gene: TRBJ2-7
CDR3 protein: CASSLGLADYYEQYF
CDR3 DNA: TGCGCCAGCAGCTTGGGACTAGCGGATTACTACGAGCAGTACTTC